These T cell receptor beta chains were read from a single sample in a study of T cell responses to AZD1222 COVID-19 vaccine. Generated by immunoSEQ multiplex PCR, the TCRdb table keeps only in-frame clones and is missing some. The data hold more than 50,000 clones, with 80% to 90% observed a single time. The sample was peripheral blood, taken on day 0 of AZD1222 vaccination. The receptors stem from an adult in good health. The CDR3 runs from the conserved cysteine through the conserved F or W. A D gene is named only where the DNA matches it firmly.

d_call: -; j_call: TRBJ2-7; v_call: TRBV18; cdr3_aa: CASSPSMRDSPEQYF; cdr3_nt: TGTGCCAGCTCACCCTCTATGAGGGATTCTCCCGAGCAGTACTTC
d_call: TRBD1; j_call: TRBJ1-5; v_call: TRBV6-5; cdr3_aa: CASSLQGGSNQPQHF; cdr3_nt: TGTGCCAGCAGTTTACAGGGGGGGAGCAATCAGCCCCAGCATTTT
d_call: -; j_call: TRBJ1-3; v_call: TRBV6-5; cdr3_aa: CASSYSRENSGNTIYF; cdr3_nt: TGTGCCAGCAGTTATAGCCGGGAGAACTCTGGAAACACCATATATTTT
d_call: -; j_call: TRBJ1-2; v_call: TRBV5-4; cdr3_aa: CASSLTDGAYGYTF; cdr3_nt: TGTGCCAGCAGCTTGACGGACGGGGCCTATGGCTACACCTTC
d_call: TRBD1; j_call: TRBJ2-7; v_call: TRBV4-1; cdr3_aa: CASSRGTGPEYEQYF; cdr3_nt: TGCGCCAGCAGCCGGGGGACAGGGCCGGAATACGAGCAGTACTTC
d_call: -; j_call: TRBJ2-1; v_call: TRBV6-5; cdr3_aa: CASFHRDTYNEQFF; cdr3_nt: TGTGCCAGCTTCCACCGGGACACTTACAATGAGCAGTTCTTC
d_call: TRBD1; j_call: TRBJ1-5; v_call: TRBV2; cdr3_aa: CASSGTGGDQPQHF; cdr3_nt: TGTGCCAGCAGTGGGACAGGGGGCGATCAGCCCCAGCATTTT
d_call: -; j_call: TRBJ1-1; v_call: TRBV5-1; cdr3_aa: CASSFIGRNEAFF; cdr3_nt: TGCGCCAGCAGCTTTATCGGTCGAAATGAAGCTTTCTTT
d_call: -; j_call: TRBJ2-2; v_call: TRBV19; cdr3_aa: CASSAQGSGELFF; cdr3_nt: TGTGCCAGTAGTGCCCAGGGGTCCGGGGAGCTGTTTTTT
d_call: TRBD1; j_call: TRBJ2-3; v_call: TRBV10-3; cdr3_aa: CAISSGTGSADTQYF; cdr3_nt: TGTGCCATCAGTTCCGGGACAGGCAGCGCAGATACGCAGTATTTT
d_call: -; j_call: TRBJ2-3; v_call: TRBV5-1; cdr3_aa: CASSPSVRTDTQYF; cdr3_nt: TGCGCCAGCAGCCCGTCAGTCAGAACAGATACGCAGTATTTT